These 30 T cell receptor beta chains originate from one sample sequenced in a study of OX40 agonist ivuxolimab in advanced cancers. Profiling relied on immunoSEQ multiplex PCR, and the TCRdb table lists in-frame clones only, not all of them. The repertoire has 57,000 or so clones, roughly nine tenths of them found once; the top ten carry about 3.9%. Sequences were derived from CD4+ or CD8+ T cells sorted from blood, sampled in a trial of the OX40 agonist ivuxolimab. The receptor source for this set is an adult with an advanced solid tumor such as melanoma, head and neck, liver or kidney cancer.

The chain employs TRBV7-2 and TRBJ1-5; D is unclear. This CDR3 region has 15 residues. V dropped 6 bases and J dropped 6 bases, with 18 bases sitting between them. Germline loops: CDR1 SGHTA, CDR2 FQGNSA. Here the CDR3 reads CASSLTNGIGQPQHF. CDR3 sequence (DNA): TGTGCCAGCAGTCTGACCAACGGGATCGGTCAGCCCCAGCATTTT.

The chain recombines TRBV18 with TRBJ2-2, with 7 bases identical to TRBD1. The trim removed 2 bases at V and 4 bases at J, leaving 7 bases unmatched. This CDR3 spans 16 amino acids. Germline CDR1 reads KGHSH; CDR2 reads LQKENI. As DNA, the CDR3 is TGTGCCAGCTCACCAAAGGACAGGCTTGGCACCGGGGAGCTGTTTTTT. This sequence encodes CASSPKDRLGTGELFF.

The chain couples TRBV9 to TRBJ2-7; 7 nucleotides agree with TRBD1. With 4 bases clipped from V and 1 base from J, the junction kept 8 bases outside the gene matches. The CDR3 contains 15 residues. Germline assignment: CDR1 SGDLS and CDR2 YYNGEE. CDR3 in amino acids: CASSPLTGASYEQYF. The CDR3 DNA reads as TGTGCCAGCAGCCCCCTTACAGGGGCGTCCTACGAGCAGTACTTC.

V usage is TRBV5-1 and J usage is TRBJ1-6, with TRBD1 as a possible D gene (5 bases). The CDR3 sequence is 15 residues long. V dropped 0 bases and J dropped 10 bases, with 14 bases sitting between them. The germline CDR1 and CDR2 sequences are SGHRS and YFSETQ. The CDR3 nucleotides are TGCGCCAGCAGCTTGGGGGGTATTTCAGGGTCACCCCTCCACTTT. This encodes CASSLGGISGSPLHF.

The chain uses TRBV27 and TRBJ2-2; D gene uncertain. Germline-derived CDR1 and CDR2 are MNHEY and SMNVEV (reference sequence). The germline V and J ends were trimmed by 3 bases and 6 bases, with 26 bases remaining between them. This CDR3 is 19 amino acids long. The CDR3 is CASSLSFFGQNKRAGELFF. CDR3 nucleotide sequence: TGTGCCAGCAGTTTGTCCTTTTTCGGCCAGAATAAAAGGGCCGGGGAGCTGTTTTTT.

The rearrangement uses TRBV4-3 and TRBJ2-3, with 10 bases that match TRBD2. The CDR3 totals 20 residues. Germline V gene lookup returns CDR1 LGHNA and CDR2 YSLEER. Germline trimming cut 1 base from V and 0 bases from J; bases unmatched to any gene: 13. The CDR3 loop is CASSQVLAGGRIVSTDTQYF. The CDR3 DNA reads TGCGCCAGCAGCCAAGTTTTAGCGGGGGGCCGTATTGTTAGCACAGATACGCAGTATTTT.

This clone was seen more than once but under ten times. The DNA for the CDR3 is TGTGCCAGCAGCGTACTCAGGGGGCCGAGGGGCCACGAGCAGTACTTC. Its translation is CASSVLRGPRGHEQYF. This rearrangement joins TRBV11-2 to TRBJ2-7, with 8 bases identical to TRBD1. The CDR3 length is 16 residues. The V and J ends lost 5 bases and 5 bases, in that order; junction bases with no gene match: 14. The germline V gene has CDR1 SGHAT and CDR2 FQNNGV.

The chain couples TRBV7-2 to TRBJ2-3, with a tentative D call TRBD1 (6 bases). Germline CDR1 reads SGHTA; CDR2 reads FQGNSA. V was trimmed by 4 bases and J by 0 bases, leaving 14 bases between them. The CDR3 has 16 amino acids. CDR3 residues: CASSSRTAASTDTQYF. The DNA for the CDR3 is TGTGCCAGCAGCTCCCGGACAGCTGCTAGCACAGATACGCAGTATTTT.

Comments on this clone: Other DNA variants within this sample encode the same CDR3. This chain links TRBV11-3 with TRBJ2-1; D is unclear. CDR1 and CDR2 (germline): SGHNT, YENEEA. The CDR3 spans 13 residues. The V end was cut by 1 base, the J end by 4 bases, with 5 bases between. As DNA, the CDR3 is TGTGCCAGCAGCTTAGGGCGGTACAATGAGCAGTTCTTC. Amino acid sequence: CASSLGRYNEQFF.

The chain links TRBV15 to TRBJ2-3; no clear D. The CDR3 has 18 residues. Trimming took off 1 base at V and 0 bases at J, with 17 bases between the two ends. Per the germline V gene, CDR1 is LNHNV and CDR2 is YYDKDF (reference sequence). The CDR3 here is CATSRGQGSLASTDTQYF. CDR3 nucleotide sequence: TGTGCCACCAGCAGAGGGCAAGGAAGTCTGGCTAGCACAGATACGCAGTATTTT.

J is TRBJ2-5 and V is TRBV18; 10 positions agree with TRBD1. The junction had 2 bases not matched to a gene; V was cut back by 3 bases and J by 1 base. The CDR3 spans 15 residues. The germline V gene encodes CDR1 KGHSH and CDR2 LQKENI. This CDR3 is CASSPTGGLQETQYF. The CDR3 DNA follows: TGTGCCAGCTCACCGACAGGGGGCCTCCAAGAGACCCAGTACTTC.

The CDR3 region is CASSDQLRGRTSSYNSPLHF. In nucleotides, the CDR3 is TGTGCCAGCAGTGATCAACTCAGGGGCCGAACGAGCTCCTATAATTCACCCCTCCACTTT. The rearrangement joins TRBV6-1 to TRBJ1-6, with D maybe TRBD1 (6 bases). V lost 3 bases and J lost 0, with 21 bases in between. There are 20 residues in the CDR3. Germline V gives CDR1 MNHNS, CDR2 SASEGT.

This sequence joins TRBV21-1 and TRBJ2-5. TRBV21-1 is reported as a pseudogene. The CDR3 consists of 17 residues. CDR3 amino acids: CASSKVRPGTAGETQYF. DNA for the CDR3: TGTGCCAGCAGCAAAGTCAGACCAGGGACGGCGGGAGAGACCCAGTACTTC.

The chain links TRBV6-1 to TRBJ2-7; 7 bases agree with TRBD1. The junction had 12 bases not matched to a gene; V was cut back by 11 bases and J by 2 bases. Germline V gene data show CDR1 as MNHNS and CDR2 as SASEGT. This CDR3 has 14 residues. The CDR3 bases are TGTGCCGGCAAACCAGACAGGGCAACCTACGAGCAGTACTTC. It specifies CAGKPDRATYEQYF.

The chain uses TRBV29-1 and TRBJ2-1; tentative D call: TRBD2 (5 bases). The CDR3 consists of 11 residues. V was cut by 4 bases and J by 9 bases, with 10 bases left in between. Germline V lookup: CDR1 SQVTM, CDR2 ANQGSEA. The CDR3 DNA is TGCAGCGTTGGGACCGGAGGTGAGCAGTTCTTC. This encodes CSVGTGGEQFF.

V gene TRBV6-5 combines with J gene TRBJ2-1; 7 bases line up with TRBD2. This CDR3 contains 13 residues. The trim removed 7 bases at V and 7 bases at J, leaving 7 bases unmatched. Germline V CDR1 and CDR2: MNHEY, SVGAGI. CDR3 sequence (DNA): TGTGCCAGCACCAACTGGGGGGGGAATGAGCAGTTCTTC. Protein: CASTNWGGNEQFF.

V gene TRBV7-2 combines with J gene TRBJ2-7; a weak D match, TRBD2 (6 bases). Trimming cost V 0 bases and J 3 bases, with 12 bases left between them. The CDR3 totals 15 residues. Germline V gives CDR1 SGHTA, CDR2 FQGNSA. The chain's CDR3 is CASSLAQGGFYEQYF. CDR3 bases: TGTGCCAGCAGCTTAGCGCAGGGAGGTTTCTACGAGCAGTACTTC.

This clone was counted once. The rearrangement joins TRBV18 to TRBJ2-7; D is uncertain. Between the trimmed V and J ends, which lost 6 bases and 3 bases, there was a span of 9 bases. Germline-derived CDR1 and CDR2 are KGHSH and LQKENI. The CDR3 has 12 amino acids. Here the CDR3 reads CASSPVDYEQYF. DNA for the CDR3: TGTGCCAGCTCGCCGGTGGACTACGAGCAGTACTTC.

This chain joins TRBV19 and TRBJ1-1; 7 bases map to TRBD1. Germline-derived CDR1 and CDR2 are LNHDA and SQIVND (reference sequence). This CDR3 has 10 amino acids. The V gene end was trimmed by 10 bases and the J gene end by 10 bases; junction bases not matched to a gene: 6. CDR3: CATRAGGAFF. CDR3 bases: TGTGCCACCCGGGCAGGGGGAGCTTTCTTT.

The V gene is TRBV27, the J gene TRBJ2-2, with D hard to call. Looked up from germline, CDR1 is MNHEY and CDR2 is SMNVEV (reference sequence). The CDR3 runs to 16 residues. Trimming pared 5 bases from V and 3 bases from J, leaving 16 bases between. CDR3 in DNA: TGTGCCAGCAGTAGAAGGGTTTCTCAGTACACCGGGGAGCTGTTTTTT. This gives the protein CASSRRVSQYTGELFF.

The chain is built from TRBV2 and TRBJ2-2; 10 bases map to TRBD1. This CDR3 has 13 residues. J gave up 6 bases and V 11 bases, and 6 bases lay outside the gene matches. Germline-derived CDR1 and CDR2 are SNHLY and FYNNEI. DNA of the CDR3: TGTGCCGGGCGGACAGGGGGGGCCGGGGAGCTGTTTTTT. It translates to CAGRTGGAGELFF.

V is TRBV27 and J is TRBJ1-5; D perhaps matches TRBD1 (5 bases). The CDR3 spans 14 residues. Looked up from germline, CDR1 is MNHEY and CDR2 is SMNVEV (reference sequence). Trimming shortened V by 2 bases and J by 7 bases, and 12 bases separated the two germline ends. CDR3 region: CASSLGRVGQPQHF. In nucleotides, the CDR3 is TGTGCCAGCAGTTTAGGCAGGGTAGGCCAGCCCCAGCATTTT.

This chain links TRBV28 with TRBJ1-1; D possibly corresponds to TRBD1 (6 bases). CDR1 is MDHEN, CDR2 SYDVKM, per germline. Trimming pared 2 bases from V and 5 bases from J, leaving 15 bases between. There are 15 residues in the CDR3. The CDR3 DNA is TGTGCCAGCAGTTTAGGATCGGGGGCTAAGACTGAAGCTTTCTTT. Its translation: CASSLGSGAKTEAFF.

In its sample, this clone was seen once. The chain couples TRBV29-1 to TRBJ2-7; 10 bases line up with TRBD1. This CDR3 has 11 amino acids. Trimming removed 4 bases from V and 8 bases from J; junction bases left unmatched: 2. Germline CDR1 reads SQVTM; CDR2 reads ANQGSEA. The CDR3 reads CSVGTGGQQYF. The CDR3 DNA reads TGCAGCGTTGGGACAGGGGGTCAGCAGTACTTC.

The V and J genes are TRBV6-5 and TRBJ1-5; D gene unclear. The CDR3 is made up of 13 amino acids. Trimming left V 2 bases short and J 3 bases short, with 5 bases between. The V gene's germline CDR1 is MNHEY and CDR2 SVGAGI. CDR3 nucleotides: TGTGCCAGCAGTTACGCGCTCAATCAGCCCCAGCATTTT. It codes for CASSYALNQPQHF.

This chain connects TRBV19 to TRBJ2-5, with TRBD2 identical over 13 bases. The ends lost 5 bases at V and 1 base at J; junction bases unmatched: 4. CDR3 size: 16 residues. CDR1 LNHDA and CDR2 SQIVND come from the germline V gene (reference sequence). The CDR3 spells CASSAGLAGLQETQYF. The DNA of the CDR3 is TGTGCCAGTAGTGCGGGACTAGCGGGACTCCAAGAGACCCAGTACTTC.

This clone was found once. The chain recombines TRBV7-2 with TRBJ1-6, with 7 nucleotides matching TRBD1. V was pared by 5 bases and J by 0 bases, with 4 bases of the junction left unmatched. This CDR3 spans 16 amino acids. Germline CDR1 is SGHTA and CDR2 is FQGNSA. The CDR3 spells CASSRQGSSYNSPLHF. CDR3 coding DNA: TGTGCCAGCAGCAGACAGGGTAGCTCCTATAATTCACCCCTCCACTTT. The whole variable domain, filled in from reference TRBV7-2 and TRBJ1-6, reads GAGVSQSPSNKVTEKGKDVELRCDPISGHTALYWYRQSLGQGLEFLIYFQGNSAPDKSGLPSDRFSAERTGGSVSTLTIQRTQQEDSAVYLCASSRQGSSYNSPLHFGNGTRLTVT.

The chain uses TRBV19 and TRBJ1-2, with D hard to call. V gave up 6 bases and J gave up 8 bases, with 16 bases separating them. The CDR3 sequence is 13 residues long. Per germline, CDR1 LNHDA and CDR2 SQIVND (reference sequence). The CDR3 coding sequence is TGTGCCAGTAGCACCCAAGGCCACTGGGGCTACACCTTC. Translation gives CASSTQGHWGYTF.

Many counts were recorded for this clone. This chain joins TRBV5-5 and TRBJ2-7; TRBD1 matches at 7 bases. The V gene's germline CDR1 is SGHKS and CDR2 YYEKEE (reference sequence). The CDR3 has 16 amino acids. Trimming took 2 bases from V and 0 from J; bases not matched to a gene: 8. The CDR3 protein is CASSFEPTGSSYEQYF. CDR3 sequence (DNA): TGTGCCAGCAGCTTTGAACCGACAGGGAGCTCCTACGAGCAGTACTTC.

The V gene is TRBV6-1, the J gene TRBJ1-3; D call uncertain. V lost 3 bases, J lost 2 bases, and 5 bases lay in between. This CDR3 is 13 amino acids long. The germline CDR1 and CDR2 sequences are MNHNS and SASEGT. CDR3 nucleotides: TGTGCCAGCAGTGAGAGCACTGGAAACACCATATATTTT. It codes for CASSESTGNTIYF.